Each of the 3 T cell receptor beta chains below was sequenced from the same sample in a study of control samples from healthy donors and cancer patients. TCRdb's table, derived via immunoSEQ multiplex PCR, lists solely in-frame clones and lacks some. The sample has 120,000 or so clones; more than 80% are singletons. Specimen: blood. These receptors all stem from a man in his fifties in good health.

This clone was found a few times. The gene calls are TRBV27 and TRBJ1-2; TRBD1 aligns across 8 bases. CDR1 is MNHEY and CDR2 is SMNVEV in the germline V gene (reference sequence). The length of the CDR3 is 15 residues. V lost 5 bases to trimming and J lost 3 bases; unmatched junction nucleotides: 8. The CDR3 sequence: CASSRGTGSDYGYTF. As DNA, the CDR3 is TGTGCCAGCAGTCGAGGGACAGGAAGCGACTATGGCTACACCTTC.

The chain uses TRBV4-3 and TRBJ1-3; 9 positions match TRBD1. V shed 0 bases, J shed 7 bases, and the junction held 4 bases outside the gene matches. There are 15 residues in the CDR3. CDR1 and CDR2 (germline): LGHNA, YSLEER. CDR3 bases: TGCGCCAGCAGCCAAGAGGGGGACAGGGACAACACCATATATTTT. Translation gives CASSQEGDRDNTIYF.

V is TRBV9 and J is TRBJ2-3; TRBD2 agrees at 7 bases. CDR3 length equals 16 residues. Germline V lookup: CDR1 SGDLS, CDR2 YYNGEE. With 2 bases clipped from V and 0 bases from J, the junction kept 6 bases outside the gene matches. The CDR3 loop reads CASSVSGSTSTDTQYF. Written as DNA, the CDR3 is TGTGCCAGCAGCGTTAGCGGGTCCACTAGCACAGATACGCAGTATTTT.